The rows below give T cell receptor beta chains drawn from one sample of a study of CD8+CD57+ T cells in acquired aplastic anemia. Each CDR3 protein is one row after TCRdb ran MiXCR on the reads. This table has 200,000 or so distinct CDR3 sequences, about 64% appearing once. What was sequenced was sorted CD4+, CD8+, or CD8+CD57+ T cells (not recorded which) from PBMCs. The receptors come from a human donor with severe aplastic anemia or a healthy control (not recorded which). CDR3s include the opening cysteine and the closing phenylalanine or tryptophan. A D gene is named only where the DNA matches it firmly. Clone size is stated in some rows and not others, as once, few, many or a class when expanded.

V	D	J	size	CDR3	DNA
TRBV5-1	NA	TRBJ2-7	once	CASSLVQGGRYEQYF	TGCGCCAGCAGCTTGGTCCAGGGGGGGAGATACGAGCAGTACTTC
TRBV6-5	NA	TRBJ1-1	NA	CASNYSFREGTEAFF	TGTGCCAGCAATTACTCGTTCAGGGAGGGCACTGAAGCTTTCTTT
TRBV24-1	TRBD2	TRBJ2-7	NA	CASRNSGYEQYF	TGTGCCAGCAGGAATAGCGGGTACGAGCAGTACTTC
TRBV5-1	TRBD2	TRBJ2-1	NA	CASSLRTSGRAGEQFF	TGCGCCAGCAGCTTAAGGACTAGCGGGAGGGCCGGTGAGCAGTTCTTC
TRBV2	NA	TRBJ1-1	few	CASSLRARNTEAFF	TGTGCCAGCAGCCTAAGGGCGCGGAACACTGAAGCTTTCTTT
TRBV7-9	NA	TRBJ1-1	many	CASSLDPGTLNTEAFF	TGTGCCAGCAGCTTAGATCCGGGGACACTGAACACTGAAGCTTTCTTT
TRBV15	NA	TRBJ2-1	few	CATSPGRRWGNEQFF	TGTGCCACCAGCCCAGGGCGCAGGTGGGGCAATGAGCAGTTCTTC
TRBV6-4	NA	TRBJ1-1	few	CASSVTTNTEAFF	TGTGCCAGCAGTGTAACAACGAACACTGAAGCTTTCTTT
TRBV25-1	NA	TRBJ2-1	NA	CASSSRAPVYNEQFF	TGTGCCAGCAGTTCCCGGGCCCCCGTGTACAATGAGCAGTTCTTC
TRBV5-1	TRBD2	TRBJ2-7	NA	CARTSGSYEQYF	TGCGCCAGGACTAGCGGGAGTTACGAGCAGTACTTC
TRBV24-1	NA	TRBJ2-5	few	CATRSGETQYF	TGTGCCACCCGGTCTGGGGAGACCCAGTACTTC
TRBV15	TRBD2	TRBJ2-7	few	CATSEDPGGGSLSYEQYF	TGTGCCACCAGCGAAGATCCGGGAGGGGGATCCCTCTCCTACGAGCAGTACTTC
TRBV14	NA	TRBJ1-3	NA	CASRYWDVSGNTIYF	TGTGCCAGCAGGTATTGGGACGTCTCTGGAAACACCATATATTTT
TRBV20-1	TRBD2	TRBJ2-5	NA	CSAPSGGDGRRRIQETQYF	TGCAGTGCTCCCTCGGGGGGAGATGGTCGGCGCAGAATCCAAGAGACCCAGTACTTC
TRBV7-8	TRBD1	TRBJ2-5	NA	CASSPGQVETQYF	TGTGCCAGCAGCCCGGGACAGGTAGAGACCCAGTACTTC
TRBV20-1	NA	TRBJ1-4	NA	CSAKRDVNEKLFF	TGCAGTGCTAAGCGGGATGTTAATGAAAAACTGTTTTTT
TRBV2	NA	TRBJ2-2	NA	CASSTGRQNTGELFF	TGTGCCAGCAGTACCGGGAGACAGAACACCGGGGAGCTGTTTTTT
TRBV12-3/TRBV12-4	NA	TRBJ2-1	once	CASSSIGGPRVYNEQFF	TGTGCCAGCAGTTCCATCGGTGGACCTCGGGTTTACAATGAGCAGTTCTTC
TRBV7-9	TRBD2	TRBJ2-7	once	CASSQFPGTSAYEQYF	TGCGCCAGCAGCCAATTCCCCGGGACTAGCGCCTACGAGCAGTACTTC
TRBV11-2	NA	TRBJ1-5	many	CASSLERGQPQHF	TGTGCCAGCAGCCTAGAGCGGGGGCAGCCCCAGCATTTT
TRBV20-1	TRBD2	TRBJ2-3	NA	CSARAKRGPYEGPSTDTQYF	TGCAGTGCTAGAGCGAAGCGGGGGCCCTACGAGGGCCCTAGCACAGATACGCAGTATTTT
TRBV7-9	NA	TRBJ1-1	NA	CASSFGTLPMNTEAFF	TGTGCCAGCAGCTTCGGGACGTTGCCGATGAACACTGAAGCTTTCTTT
TRBV9	NA	TRBJ1-1	NA	CASSVQGFMNTEAFF	TGTGCCAGCAGCGTACAGGGCTTCATGAACACTGAAGCTTTCTTT
TRBV19	TRBD1	TRBJ2-2	once	CASSFKTYGTGRTGELFF	TGTGCCAGTAGTTTCAAGACGTACGGGACAGGGCGCACCGGGGAGCTGTTTTTT
TRBV7-9	NA	TRBJ1-5	NA	CASSLAGQSYQPQHF	TGTGCCAGCAGCTTAGCAGGACAGTCGTATCAGCCCCAGCATTTT
TRBV10-3	NA	TRBJ2-5	few	CAISETGGEETQYF	TGTGCCATCAGTGAGACAGGGGGGGAAGAGACCCAGTACTTC
TRBV25-1	NA	TRBJ2-7	once	CASSVSLNPAGEQYF	TGTGCCAGCAGTGTATCCCTGAACCCGGCGGGAGAGCAGTACTTC
TRBV7-8	TRBD2	TRBJ2-3	NA	CASSLATSGATQYF	TGTGCCAGCAGCTTAGCGACTAGCGGGGCTACGCAGTATTTT
TRBV9	NA	TRBJ2-1	NA	CASSGRGAFNEQFF	TGTGCCAGCAGCGGACGGGGAGCCTTCAATGAGCAGTTCTTC
TRBV29-1	TRBD1	TRBJ1-1	few	CSVLQGANSAFF	TGCAGCGTTCTACAGGGGGCGAATTCAGCTTTCTTT
TRBV24-1	NA	TRBJ1-2	NA	CAASHRDGGYTF	TGTGCCGCCTCACACAGGGATGGTGGCTACACCTTC
TRBV10-3	NA	TRBJ2-1	NA	CAIGTRVTNEQFF	TGTGCCATCGGGACGAGGGTAACCAATGAGCAGTTCTTC
TRBV9	TRBD1	TRBJ1-5	NA	CASSVAPDRGQPQHF	TGTGCCAGCAGCGTAGCTCCCGACAGGGGCCAGCCCCAGCATTTT
TRBV15	TRBD2	TRBJ2-1	once	CATSRGSAGGYNEQFF	TGTGCCACCAGCAGGGGGTCGGCGGGGGGTTACAATGAGCAGTTCTTC
TRBV7-6	NA	TRBJ2-1	NA	CASSLGGGSTFF	TGTGCCAGCAGCTTAGGTGGGGGTAGCACGTTCTTC
TRBV7-9	NA	TRBJ1-2	NA	CASRPAGGGEGYGYTF	TGTGCCAGCAGACCGGCCGGGGGGGGGGAGGGATATGGCTACACCTTC
TRBV15	NA	TRBJ2-7	NA	CATSQLGGKHEQYF	TGTGCCACCAGCCAATTAGGGGGGAAGCACGAGCAGTACTTC
TRBV7-9	TRBD2	TRBJ2-7	NA	CASSLALAGELNEQYF	TGTGCCAGCAGCTTAGCGCTAGCGGGAGAGTTGAACGAGCAGTACTTC
TRBV7-2	NA	TRBJ1-6	few	CASSLGGRVSSYNSPLHF	TGTGCCAGCAGCTTGGGGGGCAGGGTCAGCTCCTATAATTCACCCCTCCACTTT
TRBV10-3	NA	TRBJ1-5	few	CAIRSALRDQPQHF	TGTGCCATCAGGTCAGCTCTACGAGATCAGCCCCAGCATTTT